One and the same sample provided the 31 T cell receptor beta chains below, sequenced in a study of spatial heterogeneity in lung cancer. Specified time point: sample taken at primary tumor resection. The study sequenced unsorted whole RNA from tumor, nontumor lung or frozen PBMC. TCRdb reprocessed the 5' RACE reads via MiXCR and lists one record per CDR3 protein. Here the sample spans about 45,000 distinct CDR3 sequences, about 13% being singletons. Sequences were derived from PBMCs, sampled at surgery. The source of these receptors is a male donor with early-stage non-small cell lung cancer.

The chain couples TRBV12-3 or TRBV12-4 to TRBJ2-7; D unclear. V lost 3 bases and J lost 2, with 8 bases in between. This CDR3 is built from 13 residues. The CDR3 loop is CASSFTATYEQYF. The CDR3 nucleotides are TGTGCCAGCAGTTTTACAGCTACCTACGAGCAGTACTTC.

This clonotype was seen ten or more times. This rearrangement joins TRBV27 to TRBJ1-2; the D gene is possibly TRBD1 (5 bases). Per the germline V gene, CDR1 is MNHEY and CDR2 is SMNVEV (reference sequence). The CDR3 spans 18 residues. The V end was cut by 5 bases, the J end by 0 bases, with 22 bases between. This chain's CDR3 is CASSNPPAGSSTNYGYTF. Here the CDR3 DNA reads TGTGCCAGCAGTAACCCCCCGGCAGGGTCTTCCACTAACTATGGCTACACCTTC.

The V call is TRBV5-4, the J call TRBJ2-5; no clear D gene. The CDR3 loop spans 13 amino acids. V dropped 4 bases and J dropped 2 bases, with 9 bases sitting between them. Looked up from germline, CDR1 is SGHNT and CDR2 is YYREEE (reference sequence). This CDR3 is CASSPKGQETQYF. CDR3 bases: TGTGCCAGCAGCCCCAAAGGGCAAGAGACCCAGTACTTC.

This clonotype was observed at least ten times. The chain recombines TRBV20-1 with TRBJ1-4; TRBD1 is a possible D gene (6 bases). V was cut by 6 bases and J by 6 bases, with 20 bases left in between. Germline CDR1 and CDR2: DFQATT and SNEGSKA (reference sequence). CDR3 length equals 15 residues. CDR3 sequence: CSALRGPGLDEKLFF. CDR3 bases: TGCAGTGCCCTCCGGGGGCCAGGGTTAGATGAAAAACTGTTTTTT.

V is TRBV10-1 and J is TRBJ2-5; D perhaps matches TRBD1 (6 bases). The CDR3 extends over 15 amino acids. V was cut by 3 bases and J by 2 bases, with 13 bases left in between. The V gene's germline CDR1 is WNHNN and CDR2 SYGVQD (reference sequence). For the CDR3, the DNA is TGCGCCAGCAGTGACCCCGGACAGCCTCAAGAGACCCAGTACTTC. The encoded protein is CASSDPGQPQETQYF.

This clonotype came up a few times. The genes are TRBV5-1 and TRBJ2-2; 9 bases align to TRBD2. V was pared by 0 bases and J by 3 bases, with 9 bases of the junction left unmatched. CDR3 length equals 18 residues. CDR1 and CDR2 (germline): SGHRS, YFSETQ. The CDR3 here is CASSLAQRTSVDTGELFF. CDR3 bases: TGCGCCAGCAGCTTGGCCCAACGGACTAGCGTTGACACCGGGGAGCTGTTTTTT.

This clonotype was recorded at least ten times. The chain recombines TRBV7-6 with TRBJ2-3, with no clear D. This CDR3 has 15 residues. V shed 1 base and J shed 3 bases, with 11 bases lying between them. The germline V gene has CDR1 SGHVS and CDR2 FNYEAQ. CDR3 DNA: TGTGCCAGCAGCTTAGGGCCACAAGCTACAGATACGCAGTATTTT. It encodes CASSLGPQATDTQYF.

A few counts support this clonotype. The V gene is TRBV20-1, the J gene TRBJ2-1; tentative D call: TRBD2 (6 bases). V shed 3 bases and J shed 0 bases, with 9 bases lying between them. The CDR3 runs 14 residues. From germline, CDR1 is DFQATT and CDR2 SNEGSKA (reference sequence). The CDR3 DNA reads TGCAGTGCTAGTGGGGACTCCTCCTACAATGAGCAGTTCTTC. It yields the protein CSASGDSSYNEQFF.

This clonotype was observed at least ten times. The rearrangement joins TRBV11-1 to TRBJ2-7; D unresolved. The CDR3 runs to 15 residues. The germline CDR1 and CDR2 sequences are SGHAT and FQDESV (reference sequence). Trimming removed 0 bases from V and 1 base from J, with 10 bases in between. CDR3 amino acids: CASSLAPEISYEQYF. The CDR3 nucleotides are TGTGCCAGCAGCTTAGCGCCCGAAATTTCCTACGAGCAGTACTTC.

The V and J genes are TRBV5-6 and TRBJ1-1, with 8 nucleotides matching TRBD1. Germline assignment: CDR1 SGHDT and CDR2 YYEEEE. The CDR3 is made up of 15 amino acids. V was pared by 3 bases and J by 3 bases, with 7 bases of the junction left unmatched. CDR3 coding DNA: TGTGCCAGCAGCTCCTCAACAGGGGGGTACACTGAAGCTTTCTTT. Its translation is CASSSSTGGYTEAFF.

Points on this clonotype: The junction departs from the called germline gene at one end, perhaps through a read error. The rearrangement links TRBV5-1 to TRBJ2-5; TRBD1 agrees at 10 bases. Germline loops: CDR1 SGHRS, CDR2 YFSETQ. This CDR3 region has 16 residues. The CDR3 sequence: CACSSLTGGTAETQYF. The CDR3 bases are TGCGCCTGCAGCTCGTTGACAGGGGGCACGGCGGAGACCCAGTACTTC.

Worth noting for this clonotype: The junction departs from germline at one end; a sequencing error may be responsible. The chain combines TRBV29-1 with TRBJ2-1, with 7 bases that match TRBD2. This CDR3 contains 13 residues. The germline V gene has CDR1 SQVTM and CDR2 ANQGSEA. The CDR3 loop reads CGVDRSGDLMQFF. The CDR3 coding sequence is TGCGGCGTTGATAGAAGCGGGGACCTTATGCAGTTCTTC.

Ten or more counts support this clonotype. CDR3 nucleotide sequence: TGTGCCAGCAGCACACTAACAGGGGGCTCTAGCACAGATACGCAGTATTTT. It translates to CASSTLTGGSSTDTQYF. V gene TRBV5-6 combines with J gene TRBJ2-3; 9 nucleotides agree with TRBD1. Germline trimming cut 4 bases from V and 0 bases from J; bases unmatched to any gene: 9. Germline CDR1 SGHDT, CDR2 YYEEEE. The CDR3 sequence is 17 residues long.

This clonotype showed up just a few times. The CDR3 DNA sequence: TGTGCCTGGAGTTCAGGGACAGGGCGAGGAGACACTGAAGCTTTCTTT. Protein sequence: CAWSSGTGRGDTEAFF. V and J are TRBV30 and TRBJ1-1, with 9 bases fitting TRBD1. Germline V CDR1 and CDR2: GTSNPN, SVGIG (reference sequence). The CDR3 covers 16 residues. Trimming at V came to 2 bases and at J to 3 bases, leaving 10 bases not matched to a gene.

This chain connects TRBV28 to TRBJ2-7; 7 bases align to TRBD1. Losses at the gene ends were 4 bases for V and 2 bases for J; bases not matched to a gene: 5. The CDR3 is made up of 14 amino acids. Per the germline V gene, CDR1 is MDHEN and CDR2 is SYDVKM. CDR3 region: CASSSGGSTYEQYF. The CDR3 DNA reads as TGTGCCAGCAGTTCAGGGGGTTCTACCTACGAGCAGTACTTC. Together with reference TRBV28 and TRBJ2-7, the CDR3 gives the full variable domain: DVKVTQSSRYLVKRTGEKVFLECVQDMDHENMFWYRQDPGLGLRLIYFSYDVKMKEKGDIPEGYSVSREKKERFSLILESASTNQTSMYLCASSSGGSTYEQYFGPGTRLTVT.

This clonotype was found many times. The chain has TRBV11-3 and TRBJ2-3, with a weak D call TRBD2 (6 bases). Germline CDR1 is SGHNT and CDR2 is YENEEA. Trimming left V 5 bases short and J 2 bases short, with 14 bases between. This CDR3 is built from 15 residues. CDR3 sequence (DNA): TGTGCCAGCAGCCCCGAGGGACTTATCACAGATACGCAGTATTTT. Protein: CASSPEGLITDTQYF. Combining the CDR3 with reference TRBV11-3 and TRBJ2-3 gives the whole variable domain EAGVVQSPRYKIIEKKQPVAFWCNPISGHNTLYWYLQNLGQGPELLIRYENEEAVDDSQLPKDRFSAERLKGVDSTLKIQPAELGDSAVYLCASSPEGLITDTQYFGPGTRLTVL.

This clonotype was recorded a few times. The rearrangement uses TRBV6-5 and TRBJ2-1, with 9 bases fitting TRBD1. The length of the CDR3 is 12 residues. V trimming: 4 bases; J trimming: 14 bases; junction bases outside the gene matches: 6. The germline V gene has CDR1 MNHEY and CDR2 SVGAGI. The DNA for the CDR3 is TGTGCCAGCAGTTTCGGGACAGGGCGAAAGTTCTTC. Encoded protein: CASSFGTGRKFF.

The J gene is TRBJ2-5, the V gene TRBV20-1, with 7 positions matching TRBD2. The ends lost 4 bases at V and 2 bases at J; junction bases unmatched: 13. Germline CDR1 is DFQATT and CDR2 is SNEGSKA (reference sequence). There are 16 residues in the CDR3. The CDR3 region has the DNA TGCAGTGCTACTCCGTGGGGAGCGGGAAGACAAGAGACCCAGTACTTC. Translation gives CSATPWGAGRQETQYF.

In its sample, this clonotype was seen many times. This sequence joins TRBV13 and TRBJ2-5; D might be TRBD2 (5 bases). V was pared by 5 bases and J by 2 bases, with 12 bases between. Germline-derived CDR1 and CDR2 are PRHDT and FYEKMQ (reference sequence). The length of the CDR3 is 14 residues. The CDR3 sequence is CASSQRTGQETQYF. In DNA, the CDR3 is TGTGCCAGCAGCCAACGGACGGGGCAAGAGACCCAGTACTTC.

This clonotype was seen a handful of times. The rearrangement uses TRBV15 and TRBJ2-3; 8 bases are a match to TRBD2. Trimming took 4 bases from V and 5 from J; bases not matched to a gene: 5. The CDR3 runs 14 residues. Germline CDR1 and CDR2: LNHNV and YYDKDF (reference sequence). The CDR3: CATSKGLAGDTQYF. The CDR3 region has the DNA TGTGCCACCAGCAAAGGACTAGCAGGAGATACGCAGTATTTT.

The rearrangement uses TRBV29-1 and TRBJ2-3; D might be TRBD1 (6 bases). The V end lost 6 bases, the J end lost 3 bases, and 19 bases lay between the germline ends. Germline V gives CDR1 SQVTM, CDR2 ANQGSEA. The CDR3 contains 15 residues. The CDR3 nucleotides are TGCAGCGTCGTACGTCAGGGGATAGGGACAGATACGCAGTATTTT. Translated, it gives CSVVRQGIGTDTQYF.

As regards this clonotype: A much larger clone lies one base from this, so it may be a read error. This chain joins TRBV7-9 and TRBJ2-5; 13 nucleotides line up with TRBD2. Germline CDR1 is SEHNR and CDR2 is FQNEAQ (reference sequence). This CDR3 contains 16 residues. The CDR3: CVSSSWTSGGQETQYF. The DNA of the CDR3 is TGTGTCAGCAGCTCCTGGACTAGCGGGGGCCAAGAGACCCAGTACTTC.

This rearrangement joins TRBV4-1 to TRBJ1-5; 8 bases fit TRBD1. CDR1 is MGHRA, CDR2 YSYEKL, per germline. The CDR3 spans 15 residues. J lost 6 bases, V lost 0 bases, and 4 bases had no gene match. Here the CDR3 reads CASSQDSTGGQPQHF. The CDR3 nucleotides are TGCGCCAGCAGCCAAGACTCTACAGGGGGTCAGCCCCAGCATTTT.

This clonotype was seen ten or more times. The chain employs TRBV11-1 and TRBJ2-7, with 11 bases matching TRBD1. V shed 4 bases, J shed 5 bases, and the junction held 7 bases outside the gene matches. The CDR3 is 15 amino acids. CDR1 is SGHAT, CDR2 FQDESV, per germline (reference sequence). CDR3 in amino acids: CASSYDRDRGNEQYF. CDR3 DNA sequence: TGTGCCAGCAGCTACGACCGGGACAGGGGGAACGAGCAGTACTTC.

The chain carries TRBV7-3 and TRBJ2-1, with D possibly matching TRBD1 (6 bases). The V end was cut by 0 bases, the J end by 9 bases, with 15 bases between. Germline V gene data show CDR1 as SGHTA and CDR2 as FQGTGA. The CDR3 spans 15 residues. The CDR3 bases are TGTGCCAGCAGCTTAACAGGGGGTGTAGGATCTGAGCAGTTCTTC. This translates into CASSLTGGVGSEQFF.

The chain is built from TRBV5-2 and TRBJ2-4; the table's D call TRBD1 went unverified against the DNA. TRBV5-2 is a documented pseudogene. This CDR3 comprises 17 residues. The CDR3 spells CASKPERGDGGKNIQYF. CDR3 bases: TGTGCCAGCAAACCGGAGCGGGGGGACGGGGGCAAAAACATTCAGTACTTC.

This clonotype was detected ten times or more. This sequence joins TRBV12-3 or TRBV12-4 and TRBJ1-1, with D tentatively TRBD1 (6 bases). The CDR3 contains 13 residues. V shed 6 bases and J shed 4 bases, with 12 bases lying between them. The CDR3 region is CASSPRGGTEAFF. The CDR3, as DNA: TGTGCCAGCAGCCCCAGGGGCGGCACTGAAGCTTTCTTT.

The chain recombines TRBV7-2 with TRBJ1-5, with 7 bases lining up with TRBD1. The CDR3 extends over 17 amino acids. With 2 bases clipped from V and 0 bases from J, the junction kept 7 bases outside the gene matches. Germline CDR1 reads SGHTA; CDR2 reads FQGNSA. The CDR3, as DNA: TGTGCCAGCAGCTTATCACTCGGGACAGATAGCAATCAGCCCCAGCATTTT. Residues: CASSLSLGTDSNQPQHF.

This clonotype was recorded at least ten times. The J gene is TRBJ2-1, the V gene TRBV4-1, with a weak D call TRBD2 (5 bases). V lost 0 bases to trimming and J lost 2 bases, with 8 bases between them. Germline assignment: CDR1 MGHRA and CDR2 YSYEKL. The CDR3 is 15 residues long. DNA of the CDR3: TGCGCCAGCAGCCAAGATAGCGAAGCCTACAATGAGCAGTTCTTC. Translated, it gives CASSQDSEAYNEQFF.

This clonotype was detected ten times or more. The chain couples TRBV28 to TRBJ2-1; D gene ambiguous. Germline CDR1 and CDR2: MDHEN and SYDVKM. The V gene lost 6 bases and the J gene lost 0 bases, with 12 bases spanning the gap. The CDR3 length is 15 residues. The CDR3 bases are TGTGCCAGCAGGGTTGACTCGAGCTCCTACAATGAGCAGTTCTTC. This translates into CASRVDSSSYNEQFF. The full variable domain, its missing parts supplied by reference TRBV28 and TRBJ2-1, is DVKVTQSSRYLVKRTGEKVFLECVQDMDHENMFWYRQDPGLGLRLIYFSYDVKMKEKGDIPEGYSVSREKKERFSLILESASTNQTSMYLCASRVDSSSYNEQFFGPGTRLTVL.

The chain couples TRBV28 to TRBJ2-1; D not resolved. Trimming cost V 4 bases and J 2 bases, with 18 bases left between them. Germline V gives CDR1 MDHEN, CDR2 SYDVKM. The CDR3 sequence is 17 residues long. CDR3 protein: CASSSPTPINPYNEQFF. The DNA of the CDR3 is TGTGCCAGCAGTTCACCGACCCCGATAAATCCCTACAATGAGCAGTTCTTC.